These 18 T cell receptor beta chains originate from one sample sequenced in a study of shared clonotypes between healthy human individuals. Some clones are missing from TCRdb's copy, which holds only in-frame ones; the method was immunoSEQ multiplex PCR. The table includes roughly 2.5 million clones, more than 80% detected once. Sequenced: naive CD4+ T cells sorted from blood. Subset defined: CD45RA+ positively selected. The origin of the receptors is a young man in good health.

J is TRBJ1-5 and V is TRBV6-6, with a possible D match to TRBD1 (6 bases). The germline V and J ends were trimmed by 5 bases and 0 bases, with 14 bases remaining between them. Germline V gene data show CDR1 as MNHNY and CDR2 as SVGAGI (reference sequence). The CDR3 totals 16 residues. Here the CDR3 DNA reads TGTGCCAGCAGTCAGGACAGAGAGTATAGCAATCAGCCCCAGCATTTT. The encoded protein is CASSQDREYSNQPQHF.

In the case of this clone: The sample has other DNA sequences that encode this CDR3 too. This chain uses TRBV6-6 with TRBJ2-3, with no clear D. V lost 0 bases, J lost 5 bases, and 6 bases lay in between. From germline, CDR1 is MNHNY and CDR2 SVGAGI (reference sequence). The CDR3 covers 13 residues. For the CDR3, the DNA is TGTGCCAGCAGTTACTCGAGTGGAGATACGCAGTATTTT. It encodes CASSYSSGDTQYF.

The chain employs TRBV5-4 and TRBJ2-5; D uncertain. Trimming removed 0 bases at V and 5 bases at J, with 11 bases between. The CDR3 consists of 14 residues. Per the germline V gene, CDR1 is SGHNT and CDR2 is YYREEE (reference sequence). This CDR3 is CASSLGKRTETQYF. In DNA, the CDR3 is TGTGCCAGCAGCTTGGGGAAAAGGACCGAGACCCAGTACTTC.

This chain uses TRBV18 with TRBJ2-4; D possibly corresponds to TRBD2 (5 bases). The CDR3 extends over 14 amino acids. Germline CDR1 KGHSH, CDR2 LQKENI. V was trimmed by 5 bases and J by 9 bases, leaving 17 bases between them. The CDR3 nucleotides are TGTGCCAGCTCAGAGGGTTTCGTCATAGGCATTCAGTACTTC. Protein product: CASSEGFVIGIQYF.

This clone turned up a few times. This chain joins TRBV6-6 and TRBJ1-5; D is ambiguous. CDR3 length: 13 residues. CDR1 and CDR2 (germline): MNHNY, SVGAGI (reference sequence). The germline V and J ends were trimmed by 0 bases and 11 bases, with 11 bases remaining between them. The CDR3 DNA sequence: TGTGCCAGCAGTTACTCGACGCCATCAGCCCAGCATTTT. Protein sequence: CASSYSTPSAQHF.

J is TRBJ2-1 and V is TRBV4-2; D perhaps matches TRBD2 (7 bases). The length of the CDR3 is 14 residues. V was clipped by 3 bases and J by 7 bases, with 13 bases between them. Germline V gives CDR1 LGHNA, CDR2 YNFKEQ. The chain's CDR3 is CASSQDGGQNEQFF. CDR3 coding DNA: TGTGCCAGCAGCCAGGACGGGGGGCAGAATGAGCAGTTCTTC.

The CDR3 DNA follows: TGTGCCAGCAGCTTGTATAGCGGGGGGGGAGAGACCCAGTACTTC. Encoded protein: CASSLYSGGGETQYF. This chain connects TRBV5-4 to TRBJ2-5, with TRBD2 identical over 11 bases. The germline CDR1 and CDR2 sequences are SGHNT and YYREEE (reference sequence). V was clipped by 1 base and J by 4 bases; unmatched bases: 3. This CDR3 spans 15 amino acids.

This chain joins TRBV2 and TRBJ1-5; D may be TRBD1 (6 bases). The CDR3 spans 16 residues. Trimming removed 3 bases from V and 2 bases from J, with 14 bases in between. Germline CDR1 reads SNHLY; CDR2 reads FYNNEI. CDR3 nucleotides: TGTGCCAGCAGTGAGGCCCCAGGGGCAGGCAATCAGCCCCAGCATTTT. This codes for CASSEAPGAGNQPQHF.

The J gene is TRBJ1-2, the V gene TRBV5-1; TRBD1 is a possible D gene (5 bases). Germline CDR1 is SGHRS and CDR2 is YFSETQ. V was pared by 3 bases and J by 4 bases, with 7 bases between. The CDR3 covers 12 residues. The CDR3 region has the DNA TGCGCCAGCAGCTGGGACGGCTATGGCTACACCTTC. Its translation: CASSWDGYGYTF.

The DNA for the CDR3 is TGTGCCAGCAGTTACAGGGTAGCGGAGACCCAGTACTTC. This encodes CASSYRVAETQYF. The chain is built from TRBV2 and TRBJ2-5; a possible D gene is TRBD1 (6 bases). V lost 5 bases and J lost 5, with 12 bases in between. The CDR3 extends over 13 amino acids. In germline, CDR1 is SNHLY, CDR2 FYNNEI.

CDR3 nucleotides: TGCAGCGTTGTGGACGCAACTAATGAAAAACTGTTTTTT. Translating it yields CSVVDATNEKLFF. The V gene is TRBV29-1, the J gene TRBJ1-4; D unclear. Germline CDR1 and CDR2: SQVTM and ANQGSEA. The CDR3 sequence is 13 residues long. V was trimmed by 4 bases and J by 0 bases, leaving 6 bases between them.

The chain combines TRBV13 with TRBJ1-4; D ambiguous. The V end lost 1 base, the J end lost 5 bases, and 5 bases lay between the germline ends. Germline CDR1 reads PRHDT; CDR2 reads FYEKMQ (reference sequence). CDR3 size: 13 residues. The CDR3 here is CASSLVENEKLFF. In nucleotides, the CDR3 is TGTGCCAGCAGCTTAGTGGAAAATGAAAAACTGTTTTTT.

The chain couples TRBV7-9 to TRBJ1-6; 8 bases line up with TRBD1. This CDR3 has 15 amino acids. Trimming cost V 2 bases and J 10 bases; bases outside gene matches: 7. Germline CDR1 reads SEHNR; CDR2 reads FQNEAQ (reference sequence). For the CDR3, the DNA is TGTGCCAGCAGCTTAATGGGACAGGCCCCATCACCCCTCCACTTT. Translation: CASSLMGQAPSPLHF.

V is TRBV6-5 and J is TRBJ2-2; D is ambiguous. Between the trimmed V and J ends, which lost 2 bases and 1 base, there was a span of 5 bases. Germline-derived CDR1 and CDR2 are MNHEY and SVGAGI. CDR3 length: 14 residues. CDR3 sequence reads: CASSYPRNTGELFF. DNA of the CDR3: TGTGCCAGCAGTTACCCCCGGAACACCGGGGAGCTGTTTTTT.

The chain uses TRBV5-1 and TRBJ2-5; tentative D call: TRBD2 (6 bases). The J call is in doubt because the DNA end fits TRBJ2-7 better. This CDR3 has 15 residues. Germline-derived CDR1 and CDR2 are SGHRS and YFSETQ. This chain's CDR3 is CASSLDGTGSYEQYF. The CDR3 bases are TGCGCCAGCAGCTTGGACGGGACTGGCTCCTACGAGCAGTACTTC.

The chain is built from TRBV28 and TRBJ1-5; the D is unclear. Looked up from germline, CDR1 is MDHEN and CDR2 is SYDVKM. The CDR3 totals 14 residues. V was cut by 2 bases and J by 12 bases, with 17 bases left in between. CDR3 protein: CASSLGRAGVLQHF. The CDR3, as DNA: TGTGCCAGCAGTTTAGGTAGGGCTGGGGTGCTCCAGCATTTT.

In nucleotides, the CDR3 is TGTGCCAGCAGCTACATGAGACAAAGGAACACTGAAGCTTTCTTT. Its protein is CASSYMRQRNTEAFF. The rearrangement joins TRBV5-5 to TRBJ1-1; unclear D gene. The V end lost 3 bases, the J end lost 1 base, and 13 bases lay between the germline ends. Germline loops: CDR1 SGHKS, CDR2 YYEKEE (reference sequence). The CDR3 runs 15 residues.

The sample holds a few counts of this clone. The chain recombines TRBV7-2 with TRBJ1-4; D perhaps matches TRBD1 (6 bases). CDR1 is SGHTA and CDR2 is FQGNSA in the germline V gene. This CDR3 has 14 amino acids. Trimming took off 7 bases at V and 8 bases at J, with 17 bases between the two ends. Written as DNA, the CDR3 is TGTGCCAGCACAAGGACAGATAGGGGGGAAAAACTGTTTTTT. Protein product: CASTRTDRGEKLFF.